The clone carrying this T cell receptor (beta chain) was seen more than once but under ten times. Its target is not known. There were at least 5 micrograms of total RNA extracted from every sample. Together with a sample-barcoded 5' primer, a J-beta primer mix was included in a second PCR lasting roughly 7 to 11 cycles. TCRdb re-analysed the 5' RACE reads in MiXCR, keeping a single row per CDR3 protein. The sample lists hundreds of thousands of distinct CDR3 sequences; about 53% were seen once. The data originate from a study of blood T cells in healthy people across ages. Study-level findings and limits: A strong correlation between TCR beta diversity and naive T cell percentage was seen. Unsorted PBMC input precluded a conclusive naive versus antigen-experienced comparison.

This CDR3 contains 13 residues. Trimming at V came to 1 base and at J to 7 bases, leaving 3 bases not matched to a gene. The germline CDR1 and CDR2 sequences are LGHNA and YNFKEQ. The sequenced sample was blood. This receptor was taken from a man between 60 and 75 years old in good health. V and J are TRBV4-2 and TRBJ1-2, with 7 bases identical to TRBD1. The CDR3 DNA reads as TGTGCCAGCAGCCAAGGACGACAGGGTGGCTACACCTTC. This encodes CASSQGRQGGYTF.